This TCR beta chain was identified in a study of Ad26.COV2.S vaccination and SARS-CoV-2 variants. The wider study: Donor was assigned to the Ad26.COV2.S arm of trial COV1001.

V lost 2 bases to trimming and J lost 5 bases, with 17 bases between them. The CDR3 is made up of 16 amino acids. Per germline, CDR1 SEHNR and CDR2 FQNEAQ (reference sequence). Treatment noted: about 20 received Ad26.COV2.S at low or high dose, single or two shots; about 5 received placebo; per-sample allocation not given. Samples came from day 63 after the first vaccine or placebo injection. The table came from immunoSEQ multiplex PCR; TCRdb's copy has only in-frame clones and leaves some out. The profile shows 350,000 to 500,000 clones, 80% to 95% of them singletons. The sample consisted of peripheral blood, taken in a trial of Ad26.COV2.S vaccine versus placebo. This receptor was taken from a person between 18 and 65 years old who received the Ad26.COV2.S COVID-19 vaccine or a placebo. V and J are TRBV7-9 and TRBJ2-3; D possibly corresponds to TRBD2 (5 bases). The CDR3 here is CASSLSRTLTKDTQYF. CDR3 nucleotides: TGTGCCAGCAGCTTATCCCGGACTCTGACCAAAGATACGCAGTATTTT.